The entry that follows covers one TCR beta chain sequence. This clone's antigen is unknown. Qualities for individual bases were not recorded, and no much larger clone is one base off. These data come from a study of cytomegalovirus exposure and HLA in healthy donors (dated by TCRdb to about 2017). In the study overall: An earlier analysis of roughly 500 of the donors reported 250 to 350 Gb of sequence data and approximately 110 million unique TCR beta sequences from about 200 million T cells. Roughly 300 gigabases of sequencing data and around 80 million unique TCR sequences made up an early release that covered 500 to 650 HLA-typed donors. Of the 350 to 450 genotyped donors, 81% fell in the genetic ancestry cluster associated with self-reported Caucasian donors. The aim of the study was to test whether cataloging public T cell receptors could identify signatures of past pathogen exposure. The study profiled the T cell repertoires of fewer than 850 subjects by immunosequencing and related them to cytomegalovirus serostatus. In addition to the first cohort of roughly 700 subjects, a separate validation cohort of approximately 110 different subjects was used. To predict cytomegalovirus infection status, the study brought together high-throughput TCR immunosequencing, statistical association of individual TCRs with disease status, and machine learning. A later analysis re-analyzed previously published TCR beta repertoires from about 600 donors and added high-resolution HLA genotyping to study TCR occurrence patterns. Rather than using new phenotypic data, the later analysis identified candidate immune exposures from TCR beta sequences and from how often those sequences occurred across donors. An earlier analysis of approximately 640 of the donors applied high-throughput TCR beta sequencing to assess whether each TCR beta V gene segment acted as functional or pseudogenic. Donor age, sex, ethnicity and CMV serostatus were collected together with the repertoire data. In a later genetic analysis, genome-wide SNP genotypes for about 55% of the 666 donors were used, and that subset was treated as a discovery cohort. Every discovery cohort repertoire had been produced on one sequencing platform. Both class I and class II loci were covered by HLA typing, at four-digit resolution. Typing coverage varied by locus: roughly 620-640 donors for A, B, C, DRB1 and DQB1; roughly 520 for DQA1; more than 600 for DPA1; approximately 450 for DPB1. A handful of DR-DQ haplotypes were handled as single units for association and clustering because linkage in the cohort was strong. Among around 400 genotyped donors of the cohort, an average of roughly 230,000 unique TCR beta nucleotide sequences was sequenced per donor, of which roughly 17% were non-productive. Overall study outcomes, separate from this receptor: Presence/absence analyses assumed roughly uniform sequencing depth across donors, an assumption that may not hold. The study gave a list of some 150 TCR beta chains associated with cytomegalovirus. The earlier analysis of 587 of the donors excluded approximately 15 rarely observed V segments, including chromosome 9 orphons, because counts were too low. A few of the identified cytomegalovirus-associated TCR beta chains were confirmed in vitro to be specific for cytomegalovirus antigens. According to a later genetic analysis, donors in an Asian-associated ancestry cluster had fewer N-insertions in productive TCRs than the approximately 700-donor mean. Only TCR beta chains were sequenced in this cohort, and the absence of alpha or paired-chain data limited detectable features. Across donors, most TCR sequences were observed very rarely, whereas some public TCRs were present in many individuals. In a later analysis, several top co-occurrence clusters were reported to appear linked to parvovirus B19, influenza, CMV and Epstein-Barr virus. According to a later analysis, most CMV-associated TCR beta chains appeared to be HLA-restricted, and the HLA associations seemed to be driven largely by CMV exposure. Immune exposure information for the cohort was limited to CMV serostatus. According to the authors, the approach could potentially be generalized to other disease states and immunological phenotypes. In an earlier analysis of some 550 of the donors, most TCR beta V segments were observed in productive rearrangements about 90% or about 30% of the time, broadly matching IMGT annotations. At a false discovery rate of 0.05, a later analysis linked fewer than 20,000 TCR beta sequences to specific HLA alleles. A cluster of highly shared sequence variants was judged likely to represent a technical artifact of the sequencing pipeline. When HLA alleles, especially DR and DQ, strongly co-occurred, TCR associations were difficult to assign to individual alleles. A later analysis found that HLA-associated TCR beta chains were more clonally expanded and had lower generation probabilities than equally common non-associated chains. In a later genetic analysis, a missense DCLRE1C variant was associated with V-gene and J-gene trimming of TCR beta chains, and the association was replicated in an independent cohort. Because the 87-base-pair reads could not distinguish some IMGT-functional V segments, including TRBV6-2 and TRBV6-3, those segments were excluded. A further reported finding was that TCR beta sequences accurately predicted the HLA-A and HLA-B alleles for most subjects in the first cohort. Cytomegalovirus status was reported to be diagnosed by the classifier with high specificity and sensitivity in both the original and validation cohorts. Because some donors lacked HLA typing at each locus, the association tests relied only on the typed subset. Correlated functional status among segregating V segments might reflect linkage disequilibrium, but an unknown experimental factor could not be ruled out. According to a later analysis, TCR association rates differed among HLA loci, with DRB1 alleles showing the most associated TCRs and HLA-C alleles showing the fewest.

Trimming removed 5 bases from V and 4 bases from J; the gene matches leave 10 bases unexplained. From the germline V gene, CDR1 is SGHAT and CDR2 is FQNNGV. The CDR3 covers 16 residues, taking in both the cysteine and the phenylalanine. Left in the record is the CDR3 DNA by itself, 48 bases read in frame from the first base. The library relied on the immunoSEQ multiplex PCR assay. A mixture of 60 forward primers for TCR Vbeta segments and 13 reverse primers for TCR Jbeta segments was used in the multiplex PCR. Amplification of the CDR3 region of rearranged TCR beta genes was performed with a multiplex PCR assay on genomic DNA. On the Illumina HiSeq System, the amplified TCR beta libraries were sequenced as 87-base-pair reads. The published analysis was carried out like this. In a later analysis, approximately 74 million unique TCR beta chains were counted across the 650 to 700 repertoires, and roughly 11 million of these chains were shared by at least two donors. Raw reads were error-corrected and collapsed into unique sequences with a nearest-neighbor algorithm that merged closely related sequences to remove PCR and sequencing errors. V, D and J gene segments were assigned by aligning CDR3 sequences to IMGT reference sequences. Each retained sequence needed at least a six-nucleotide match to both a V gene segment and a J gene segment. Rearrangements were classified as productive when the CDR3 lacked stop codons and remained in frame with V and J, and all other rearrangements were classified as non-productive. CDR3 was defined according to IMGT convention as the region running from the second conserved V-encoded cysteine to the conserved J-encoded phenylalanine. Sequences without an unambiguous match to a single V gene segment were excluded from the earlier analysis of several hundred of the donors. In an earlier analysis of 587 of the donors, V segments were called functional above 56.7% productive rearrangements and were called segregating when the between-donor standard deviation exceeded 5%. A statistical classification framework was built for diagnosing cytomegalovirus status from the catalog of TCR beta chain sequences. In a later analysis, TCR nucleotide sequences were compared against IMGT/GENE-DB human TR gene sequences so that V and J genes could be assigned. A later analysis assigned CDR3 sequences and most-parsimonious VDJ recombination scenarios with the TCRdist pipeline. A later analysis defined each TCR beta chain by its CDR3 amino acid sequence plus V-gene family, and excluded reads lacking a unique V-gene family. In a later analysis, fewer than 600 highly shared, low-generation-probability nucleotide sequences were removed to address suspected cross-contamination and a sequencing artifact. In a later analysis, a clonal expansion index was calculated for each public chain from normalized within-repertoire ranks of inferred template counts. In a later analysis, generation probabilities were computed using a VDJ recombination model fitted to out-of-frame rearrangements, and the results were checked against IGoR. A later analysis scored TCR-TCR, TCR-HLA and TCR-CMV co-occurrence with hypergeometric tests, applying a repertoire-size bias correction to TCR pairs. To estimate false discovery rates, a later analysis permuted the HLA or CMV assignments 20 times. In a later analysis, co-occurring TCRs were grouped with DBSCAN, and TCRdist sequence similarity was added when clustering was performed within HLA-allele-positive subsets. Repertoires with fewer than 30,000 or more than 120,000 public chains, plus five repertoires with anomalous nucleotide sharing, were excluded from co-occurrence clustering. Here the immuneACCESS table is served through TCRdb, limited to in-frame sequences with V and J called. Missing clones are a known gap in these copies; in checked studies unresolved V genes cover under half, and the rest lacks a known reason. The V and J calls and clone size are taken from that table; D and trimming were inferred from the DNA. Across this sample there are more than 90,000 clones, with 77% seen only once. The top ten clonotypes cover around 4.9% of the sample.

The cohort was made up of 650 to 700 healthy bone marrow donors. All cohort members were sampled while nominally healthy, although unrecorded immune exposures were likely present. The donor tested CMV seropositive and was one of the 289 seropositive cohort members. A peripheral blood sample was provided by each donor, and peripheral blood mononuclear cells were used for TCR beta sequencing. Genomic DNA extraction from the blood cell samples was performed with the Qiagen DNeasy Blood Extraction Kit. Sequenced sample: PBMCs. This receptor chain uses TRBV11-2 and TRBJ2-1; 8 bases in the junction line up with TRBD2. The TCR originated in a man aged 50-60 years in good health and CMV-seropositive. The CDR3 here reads CASSLGAGGLYNEQFF. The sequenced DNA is TGTGCCAGCAGCCTTGGGGCGGGAGGACTTTACAATGAGCAGTTCTTC.